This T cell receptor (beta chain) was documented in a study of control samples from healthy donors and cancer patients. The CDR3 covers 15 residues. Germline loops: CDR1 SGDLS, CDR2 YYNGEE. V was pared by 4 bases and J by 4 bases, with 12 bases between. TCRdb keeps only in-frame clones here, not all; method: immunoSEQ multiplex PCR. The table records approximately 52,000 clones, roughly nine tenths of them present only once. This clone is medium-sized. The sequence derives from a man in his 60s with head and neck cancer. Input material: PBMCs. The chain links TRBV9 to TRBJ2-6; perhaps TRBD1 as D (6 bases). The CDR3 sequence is CASSITGIGANVLTF. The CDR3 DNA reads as TGTGCCAGCAGCATCACAGGGATCGGGGCCAACGTCCTGACTTTC.